Listed below are T cell receptor beta chains from one sample, sequenced in a study of blood T cells in healthy people across ages. TCRdb itself ran the 5' RACE reads through MiXCR, one entry per CDR3 protein. Counted here are about 720,000 distinct CDR3 sequences, around a quarter occurring once; the ten biggest clones make up 3% to 4%. The sample was also reused in another study, on T cells of mothers and their children.

Sequenced: blood. These receptors all stem from a boy younger than 18 in good health. Both conserved end residues are part of each CDR3. D genes are given only for firm matches. Some rows have no size entry. The others give once, few or many, or a class for an expanded clone.

j_call d_call v_call clone_size cdr3_aa cdr3_nt
TRBJ2-6 NA TRBV11-2 NA CASSIVPGTDYGANVLTF TGTGCCAGCAGCATAGTCCCCGGGACGGATTACGGGGCCAACGTCCTGACTTTC
TRBJ2-1 NA TRBV20-1 NA CSSPDRPPYNEQFF TGCAGTTCCCCAGACAGGCCCCCTTACAATGAGCAGTTCTTC
TRBJ2-3 NA TRBV28 NA CASGRPGAGTDTQYF TGTGCCAGCGGGAGGCCAGGGGCCGGCACAGATACGCAGTATTTT
TRBJ2-3 NA TRBV28 NA CASSSGYTQYF TGTGCCAGCAGTTCCGGGTATACGCAGTATTTT
TRBJ2-7 NA TRBV7-7 few CASSFLPGTPSEQYF TGTGCTAGCAGCTTTCTTCCGGGGACCCCCTCCGAGCAGTACTTC
TRBJ1-2 NA TRBV4-3 NA CASSQDSTNGYGYTF TGCGCCAGCAGCCAAGATTCGACAAATGGCTATGGCTACACCTTC
TRBJ1-4 NA TRBV28 many CASSSSEVNEKLFF TGTGCCAGCAGCAGCAGCGAGGTTAATGAAAAACTGTTTTTT
TRBJ2-6 NA TRBV5-1 few CASSFWGQGSGANVLTF TGCGCCAGCAGCTTTTGGGGGCAAGGCTCTGGGGCCAACGTCCTGACTTTC
TRBJ2-1 NA TRBV4-3 few CASSPGRGINEQFF TGCGCCAGCAGCCCTGGACGGGGTATCAATGAGCAGTTCTTC
TRBJ2-5 TRBD2 TRBV12-3/TRBV12-4 NA CASSLGAGVRETQYF TGTGCCAGCAGTTTAGGAGCGGGAGTACGGGAGACCCAGTACTTC
TRBJ1-5 NA TRBV20-1 NA CSAPGSGNQPQHF TGCAGTGCCCCAGGGTCCGGGAATCAGCCCCAGCATTTT
TRBJ2-3 NA TRBV28 NA CASSSQGLSTDTQYF TGTGCCAGCAGTTCACAGGGACTATCCACAGATACGCAGTATTTT
TRBJ1-2 TRBD1 TRBV6-1 NA CASSNNRDRITYGYTF TGTGCCAGCAGCAATAACCGGGACAGAATAACTTATGGCTACACCTTC
TRBJ1-1 NA TRBV29-1 few CSVFNRNTEAFF TGCAGCGTATTCAACAGGAACACTGAAGCTTTCTTT
TRBJ2-7 TRBD1 TRBV7-9 many CASSHGTGELAYEQYF TGTGCCAGCAGCCACGGGACAGGGGAGTTGGCCTACGAGCAGTACTTC
TRBJ2-1 TRBD2 TRBV24-1 NA CATSDQLAGRYNEQFF TGTGCCACCAGTGATCAGCTAGCGGGGCGCTACAATGAGCAGTTCTTC
TRBJ2-5 TRBD1 TRBV18 few CASSRRDRHQETQYF TGTGCCAGCTCACGTCGGGACAGACACCAAGAGACCCAGTACTTC
TRBJ2-5 NA TRBV12-3/TRBV12-4 NA CASSLGFGGQETQYF TGTGCCAGCAGTTTAGGATTTGGGGGTCAAGAGACCCAGTACTTC
TRBJ2-7 NA TRBV7-9 few CASSLRGTETLSGSYEQYF TGTGCCAGCAGCTTAAGAGGGACGGAGACTCTCTCAGGGTCCTACGAGCAGTACTTC
TRBJ1-6 TRBD1 TRBV9 NA CASSPTGTVNSPLHF TGTGCCAGCAGCCCGACCGGGACAGTTAATTCACCCCTCCACTTT
TRBJ1-5 TRBD1 TRBV6-6 NA CATLGQTGYSRPQHF TGTGCCACCCTTGGGCAGACAGGGTATAGTCGGCCCCAGCATTTT
TRBJ2-5 TRBD2 TRBV3-1 few CASSQDTSGRSQTQYF TGTGCCAGCAGCCAAGATACGAGCGGGAGGTCGCAGACCCAGTACTTC
TRBJ2-7 NA TRBV28 NA CASPPRERGSNHEQYF TGTGCCAGCCCCCCACGAGAGCGTGGTTCTAACCACGAGCAGTACTTC
TRBJ1-1 NA TRBV19 few CASSIPGNEAFF TGTGCCAGTAGTATACCGGGGAATGAAGCTTTCTTT
TRBJ2-7 NA TRBV28 NA CASSFSSAEQYF TGTGCCAGCAGTTTCTCTAGCGCCGAGCAGTACTTC
TRBJ2-5 NA TRBV21-1 few CASSLGTSIGETQYF TGTGCCAGCAGTTTAGGGACTAGTATCGGGGAGACCCAGTACTTC
TRBJ1-1 NA TRBV6-6 NA CASRGQGKGNTEAFF TGTGCCAGCAGGGGGCAGGGGAAGGGGAACACTGAAGCTTTCTTT
TRBJ1-4 TRBD1 TRBV5-1 few CASSSLGQTNEKLFF TGCGCCAGCAGCTCACTGGGACAGACTAATGAAAAACTGTTTTTT
TRBJ2-5 NA TRBV28 few CASSPPLLGETQYF TGTGCCAGCAGTCCCCCCCTATTAGGGGAGACCCAGTACTTC
TRBJ2-7 NA TRBV11-1 few CASTRTASYEQYF TGTGCCAGCACCAGGACAGCTTCGTACGAGCAGTACTTC
TRBJ2-1 NA TRBV7-8 once CASSLDPSRNEQFF TGTGCCAGCAGCTTAGACCCTTCTCGCAATGAGCAGTTCTTC
TRBJ2-2 TRBD2 TRBV20-1 few CSAPSGRRDGELFF TGCAGTGCTCCTAGCGGGAGGCGCGACGGGGAGCTGTTTTTT
TRBJ2-1 NA TRBV12-3/TRBV12-4 NA CASSLGTHNEQFF TGTGCCAGCAGTTTAGGGACTCACAATGAGCAGTTCTTC
TRBJ1-4 NA TRBV10-3 NA CAISERGISEKLFF TGTGCCATCAGTGAGAGAGGTATAAGTGAAAAACTGTTTTTT
TRBJ2-3 TRBD2 TRBV7-2 few CASSSPGREGNTQYF TGTGCCAGCAGCTCCCCGGGGCGGGAGGGAAATACGCAGTATTTT
TRBJ2-3 NA TRBV7-2 few CASRWGGTDTQYF TGTGCCAGCAGATGGGGCGGCACAGATACGCAGTATTTT
TRBJ2-3 TRBD2 TRBV5-1 NA CASRRREGWDTQYF TGCGCCAGCAGAAGGCGGGAGGGCTGGGATACGCAGTATTTT
TRBJ1-4 NA TRBV7-2 NA CASSPRRGATNEKLFF TGTGCCAGCAGCCCGAGGAGGGGAGCAACTAATGAAAAACTGTTTTTT
TRBJ2-3 NA TRBV4-3 NA CASSQDDSGMSTDTQYF TGCGCCAGCAGCCAAGATGATTCGGGGATGAGCACAGATACGCAGTATTTT
TRBJ2-3 NA TRBV4-1 NA CASRGDTDTQYF TGCGCCAGCCGCGGGGACACAGATACGCAGTATTTT
TRBJ2-2 NA TRBV20-1 NA CSARDSRVTGELFF TGCAGTGCTAGAGATTCCAGGGTCACCGGGGAGCTGTTTTTT
TRBJ1-4 NA TRBV2 few CASASTGFNEKLFF TGTGCCAGCGCCTCGACAGGTTTTAACGAAAAACTGTTTTTT
TRBJ2-1 NA TRBV9 NA CASSVVNNEQFF TGTGCCAGCAGCGTAGTGAACAATGAGCAGTTCTTC